A selection of T cell receptor beta chains follows, all from one sample in a study of shared T cell receptors in the human thymus. Only in-frame clones appear in the TCRdb table, and some are missing; sequencing was by immunoSEQ multiplex PCR. Of almost 550,000 clones detected, around three quarters appear once; the ten largest clones hold roughly 0.013%. These data were likewise used in another study, on human thymus T cells.

The sequencing sample was made of thymocytes. The receptors were sampled from a boy less than two years old with a congenital heart defect. CDR3s include the opening cysteine and the closing phenylalanine or tryptophan. A D gene is named only where the DNA matches it firmly. Some rows mark clone size as missing; the rest say once, few, many or name a class of expanded clone.

>NA|TRBJ1-2|NA|TRBV7-9
TGTGCCAGCAGCTTAGCGGGCAGATCCTATGGCTACACCTTC
CASSLAGRSYGYTF
>NA|TRBJ2-1|TRBD2|TRBV5-4
TGTGCCAGCAGCCACCTAACGGGACTAGCGGGAAGCAATGAGCAGTTCTTC
CASSHLTGLAGSNEQFF
>NA|TRBJ2-3|NA|TRBV7-9
TGTGCCAGCAGCTTAAGGATAGCGAGCACAGATACGCAGTATTTT
CASSLRIASTDTQYF
>few|TRBJ2-3|NA|TRBV19
TGTGCCAGTAGTATCCCAACAGGGAAGTGTGGCACAGATACGCAGTATTTT
CASSIPTGKCGTDTQYF
>few|TRBJ2-7|NA|TRBV27
TGTGCCAGCAGTTTCTCCAGGGGAGCCTACGAGCAGTACTTC
CASSFSRGAYEQYF
>NA|TRBJ2-2|NA|TRBV21-1
TGTGCCAGCAGAAGACCCCTCGGGGAGATAGGGACCGGGGAGCTGTTTTTT
CASRRPLGEIGTGELFF
>NA|TRBJ2-1|TRBD2|TRBV5-6
TGTGCCAGCAGCCTGGGGCTAGCGGGGAACAATGAGCAGTTCTTC
CASSLGLAGNNEQFF
>NA|TRBJ2-5|NA|TRBV5-1
TGCGCCAGCAGCTTCCTGGGAGAAGAGACCCAGTACTTC
CASSFLGEETQYF
>few|TRBJ2-1|NA|TRBV4-1
TGCGCCAGCAGCCAAGTCACTTTGCCGAATGAGCAGTTCTTC
CASSQVTLPNEQFF
>NA|TRBJ2-1|NA|TRBV11-2
TGTGCCAGCAGCACCGCGGGACCTCCTTCCTACAATGAGCAGTTCTTC
CASSTAGPPSYNEQFF
>few|TRBJ2-7|TRBD2|TRBV18
TGTGCCAGCTCACAACAGCCGGGGGGGAGGTCCTACGAGCAGTACTTC
CASSQQPGGRSYEQYF
>few|TRBJ2-7|NA|TRBV4-3
TGCGCCAGCAGCATGACAGTGTCCTACGAGCAGTACTTC
CASSMTVSYEQYF
>NA|TRBJ1-2|NA|TRBV10-3
TGTGCCATCAGTGAGTCGAACCGGGAAGAGGGCCACTATGGCTACACCTTC
CAISESNREEGHYGYTF
>NA|TRBJ2-1|NA|TRBV4-3
TGCGCCAGCAGCCAGCAACTAGAGACCTACAATGAGCAGTTCTTC
CASSQQLETYNEQFF
>NA|TRBJ2-3|TRBD2|TRBV4-2
TGTGCCAGCAGCCAAGATTCTACTAGCGGCCTCACAGATACGCAGTATTTT
CASSQDSTSGLTDTQYF
>NA|TRBJ2-2|TRBD2|TRBV4-3
TGCGCCAGCAGCCAAGGGACGGTAAGCGGGAGTAGGATCACCGGGGAGCTGTTTTTT
CASSQGTVSGSRITGELFF
>NA|TRBJ2-7|NA|TRBV4-3
TGCGCCAGCAGCCAAGATCGTCGTCGATCTAGCCCGCACTACGAGCAGTACTTC
CASSQDRRRSSPHYEQYF
>NA|TRBJ2-7|NA|TRBV27
TGTGCCAGCACCTTCTCCTACGAGCAGTACTTC
CASTFSYEQYF
>few|TRBJ2-1|TRBD2|TRBV18
TGTGCCAGCTCACTGGGACTAGCGGCCGGTAACTATTCCTACAATGAGCAGTTCTTC
CASSLGLAAGNYSYNEQFF
>NA|TRBJ2-7|NA|TRBV6-5
TGTGCCAGCAGAACAAAGCGCGGCTACGAGCAGTACTTC
CASRTKRGYEQYF
>NA|TRBJ2-7|TRBD2|TRBV4-3
TGCGCCAGCAGCCAAGATGGGGGACTAGCGGGAGGGCCCTCCTACGAGCAGTACTTC
CASSQDGGLAGGPSYEQYF
>few|TRBJ1-4|TRBD1|TRBV6-6
TGTGCCAGCAGTTACCAGCCCGGGACAGGACGTGAAAAACTGTTTTTT
CASSYQPGTGREKLFF
>once|TRBJ2-5|TRBD2|TRBV9
TGTGCCAGCAGCGGGAGCCCCGGACTAGCGGGGGACCAAGAGACCCAGTACTTC
CASSGSPGLAGDQETQYF
>NA|TRBJ1-4|TRBD1|TRBV4-2
TGTGCCAGCAGCCAAGTTAGAGGGACAGGGAGGATTGAAAAACTGTTTTTT
CASSQVRGTGRIEKLFF
>NA|TRBJ2-3|TRBD2|TRBV29-1
TGCAGCGGAGGCGGGAGGTATACGCAGTATTTT
CSGGGRYTQYF
>NA|TRBJ1-2|NA|TRBV6-5
TGTGCCAGCAGTCCCCGACTGCAAACCAGCCATGGCTACACCTTC
CASSPRLQTSHGYTF
>NA|TRBJ2-5|TRBD2|TRBV4-2
TGTGCCAGCAGCCTCGGGACTAGCGGAGTACAAGAGACCCAGTACTTC
CASSLGTSGVQETQYF
>few|TRBJ1-5|NA|TRBV19
TGTGCCAGTAGGCAACGTCTGACTAATCAGCCCCAGCATTTT
CASRQRLTNQPQHF
>NA|TRBJ1-2|TRBD1|TRBV27
TGTGCCAGCAGTCCCCGGACAGGGGGGCTGAACGGCTACACCTTC
CASSPRTGGLNGYTF
>NA|TRBJ2-1|TRBD1|TRBV29-1
TGCAGCGTTTTTGACAGGGTGGATCGAAAGTTCTTC
CSVFDRVDRKFF
>NA|TRBJ1-1|NA|TRBV4-2
TGTGCCAGCAGCCAAAAAAAGGGGTCAAGCAGGTTCATGAACACTGAAGCTTTCTTT
CASSQKKGSSRFMNTEAFF
>NA|TRBJ2-7|TRBD1|TRBV27
TGTGCCAGCAGTCCACAACTCGGGACAGGGGATGACTATAGGAACGAGCAGTACTTC
CASSPQLGTGDDYRNEQYF
>NA|TRBJ1-4|NA|TRBV15
TGTGCCACCAGCAGCAGGTCAAGGTTGAATGAAAAACTGTTTTTT
CATSSRSRLNEKLFF
>NA|TRBJ2-7|TRBD1|TRBV5-4
TGTGCCAGCAGCTTGGACCGGGACAGGGTCCACGAGCAGTACTTC
CASSLDRDRVHEQYF
>NA|TRBJ1-1|TRBD1|TRBV9
TGTGCCAGCGCAGCACAGGGGGGGAACACTGAAGCTTTCTTT
CASAAQGGNTEAFF
>NA|TRBJ2-7|TRBD1|TRBV11-3
TGTGCCAGCAGCATTAGGACAGGGAGAGTTTCCTACGAGCAGTACTTC
CASSIRTGRVSYEQYF
>NA|TRBJ2-7|TRBD2|TRBV27
TGTGCCACCTGTCCCACCGGCGGGAGGGGATACGAGCAGTACTTC
CATCPTGGRGYEQYF
>NA|TRBJ1-1|NA|TRBV6-1
TGTGCCAGCAGTGAAATCGACAGAACGAACACTGAAGCTTTCTTT
CASSEIDRTNTEAFF
>NA|TRBJ2-1|TRBD2|TRBV11-2
TGTGCCAGCAGCTTAGATAAAACTAGCGGGAAGAATGAGCAGTTCTTC
CASSLDKTSGKNEQFF
>NA|TRBJ2-3|TRBD1|TRBV28
TGTGCCAGCACCTCAAGACGGGACAGGCGCCGCACAGATACGCAGTATTTT
CASTSRRDRRRTDTQYF
>NA|TRBJ2-4|TRBD2|TRBV4-3
TGCGCCAGCAGCCAAGGGGGAGCGGGAGGGGGTAGGGCCAAAAACATTCAGTACTTC
CASSQGGAGGGRAKNIQYF
>NA|TRBJ1-2|NA|TRBV5-4
TGTGCCAGCAGCCTTAGGACAGCCCTAAGAGCTAACTATGGCTACACCTTC
CASSLRTALRANYGYTF
>NA|TRBJ2-1|NA|TRBV28
TGTGCCAGCAGTTGCGTACAGGGAGTTAACTACAATGAGCAGTTCTTC
CASSCVQGVNYNEQFF
>NA|TRBJ2-7|NA|TRBV6-1
TGTGCCAGCAGTGACATTTCCTACGAGCAGTACTTC
CASSDISYEQYF
>NA|TRBJ2-1|NA|TRBV14
TGTGCCAGCAGCCATTACTCCCCCACCTCCTACAATGAGCAGTTCTTC
CASSHYSPTSYNEQFF